The sequence of this TCR beta chain was determined in a study of T cell responses to AZD1222 COVID-19 vaccine. General observations from the study: Donors skewed white British and female; clonal diversity was possibly underestimated. Repertoires in all cases were sampled only once the peak T cell response had passed.

About this clone itself: The antigen is undetermined.

The data were produced by immunoSEQ multiplex PCR, yet TCRdb's version contains in-frame clones alone and is incomplete. The table has 250,000 to 300,000 clones, 90% to 95% seen once; the top ten hold around 0.6%. CDR1 is LNHDA, CDR2 SQIVND, per germline (reference sequence). The CDR3 extends over 15 amino acids. Trimming cost V 4 bases and J 4 bases, with 16 bases left between them. Second doses were pooled across both intervals (about 4 or about 12 weeks). This TCR came from an adult who received the AZD1222 COVID-19 vaccine. Sequencing was performed on peripheral blood, taken 28 days after the second AZD1222 dose. The chain recombines TRBV19 with TRBJ1-1; TRBD1 is a possible D gene (6 bases). The CDR3 spells CASSTSDRTTTEAFF. The CDR3 DNA follows: TGTGCCAGTAGTACCTCGGACAGAACGACCACTGAAGCTTTCTTT. Variable domain in full (rest from reference TRBV19 and TRBJ1-1): DGGITQSPKYLFRKEGQNVTLSCEQNLNHDAMYWYRQDPGQGLRLIYYSQIVNDFQKGDIAEGYSVSREKKESFPLTVTSAQKNPTAFYLCASSTSDRTTTEAFFGQGTRLTVV.